One sample yielded the 7 T cell receptor beta chains listed below, sequenced in a study of T cell repertoires in aging, cancer and after chemotherapy. Amplification of TCR beta used genomic DNA extracted from peripheral blood. A mixed TRB-A/B primer pool amplified rearranged TRB by multiplex touch-down PCR. Each CDR3 protein gets one entry after TCRdb re-called the multiplex PCR reads with MiXCR. Of about 1,300 distinct CDR3 sequences in the sample, approximately 26% were seen once. The sequencing sample was made of blood. These TCRs come from a human donor with a blood cancer.

The CDR3 loop reads CASSLGTGGKDSYEQYF. For the CDR3, the DNA is TGTGCCAGCAGCTTAGGAACAGGAGGGAAGGATTCCTACGAGCAGTACTTC. J is TRBJ2-7 and V is TRBV11-2; perhaps TRBD2 as D (6 bases). CDR3 size: 17 residues. The V gene lost 1 base and the J gene lost 1 base, with 17 bases spanning the gap. In germline, CDR1 is SGHAT, CDR2 FQNNGV.

This clonotype counts as medium-sized. The CDR3 loop is CSVEGWALKNYGYTF. The CDR3 DNA is TGCAGCGTTGAAGGGTGGGCCTTAAAGAACTATGGCTACACCTTC. The V gene is TRBV29-1, the J gene TRBJ1-2; D not certain. Deletions cut 1 base from V and 2 bases from J, with 14 bases between. Germline V gives CDR1 SQVTM, CDR2 ANQGSEA. The CDR3 has 15 amino acids.

Within the sample, this clonotype is medium-sized (0.01 to 0.1%). The chain couples TRBV6-6 to TRBJ2-3; 11 bases match TRBD2. CDR1 is MNHNY and CDR2 is SVGAGI in the germline V gene (reference sequence). The length of the CDR3 is 16 residues. V lost 5 bases and J lost 5; bases outside the gene matches: 9. CDR3 sequence reads: CASSQRLAGFVDTQYF. The CDR3, as DNA: TGTGCCAGCAGTCAACGACTAGCGGGGTTCGTAGATACGCAGTATTTT.

This clonotype has only a few counts. A much larger clone lies a single base off, so this may be a read error. The chain couples TRBV15 to TRBJ2-2; D remains ambiguous. Trimming shortened V by 1 base and J by 10 bases, and 7 bases separated the two germline ends. CDR3 size: 12 residues. CDR1 LNHNV and CDR2 YYDKDF come from the germline V gene (reference sequence). As DNA, the CDR3 is TGTGCCACCAGCAGAGTGGCCGAGGAGCTGTTTTTT. Translating gives CATSRVAEELFF.

This clonotype rates as medium-sized. V and J are TRBV6-6 and TRBJ2-1; TRBD2 matches at 12 bases. Germline V gives CDR1 MNHNY, CDR2 SVGAGI (reference sequence). V gave up 5 bases and J gave up 9 bases; unmatched junction bases: 11. The length of the CDR3 is 16 residues. The CDR3: CASSRSGTSGQGEQFF. The DNA for the CDR3 is TGTGCCAGCAGTCGTTCCGGGACTAGCGGGCAGGGTGAGCAGTTCTTC.

This clonotype was detected only a few times. Written as DNA, the CDR3 is TGTGCCAGCAGTCTAGCCCCTGCGGCCCACTATGGCTACACCTTC. Translating gives CASSLAPAAHYGYTF. The chain is built from TRBV2 and TRBJ1-2, with D hard to call. V lost 5 bases and J lost 3, with 16 bases in between. The CDR3 has 15 amino acids. CDR1 and CDR2 (germline): SNHLY, FYNNEI.

This clonotype was seen just once. A much larger clone sits a single nucleotide away, making a read error possible. This sequence joins TRBV19 and TRBJ2-7; D assignment may be TRBD1 or TRBD2 (5 bases each). This CDR3 has 16 residues. The germline V gene encodes CDR1 LNHDA and CDR2 SQIVND (reference sequence). The V end lost 6 bases, the J end lost 3 bases, and 21 bases lay between the germline ends. The CDR3: CASRIWSGQGLYEQYF. As DNA, the CDR3 is TGTGCCAGTAGAATTTGGTCGGGGCAGGGCCTCTACGAGCAGTACTTC.